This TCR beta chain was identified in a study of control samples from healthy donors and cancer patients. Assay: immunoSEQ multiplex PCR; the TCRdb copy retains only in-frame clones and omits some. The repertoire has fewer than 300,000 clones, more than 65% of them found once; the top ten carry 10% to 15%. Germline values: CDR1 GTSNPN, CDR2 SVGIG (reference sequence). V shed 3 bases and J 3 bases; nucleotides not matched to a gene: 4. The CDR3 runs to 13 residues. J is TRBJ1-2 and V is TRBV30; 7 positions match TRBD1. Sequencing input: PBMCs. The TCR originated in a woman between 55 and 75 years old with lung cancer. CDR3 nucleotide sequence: TGTGCCTGGAGCCCCGACAGGGACTATGGCTACACCTTC. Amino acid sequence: CAWSPDRDYGYTF.